Listed below are T cell receptor beta chains from one sample, sequenced in a study of CXCR3-negative and CXCR3-positive naive CD8 T cells. No DNA is given; TCRdb re-called the 5' RACE reads and lists each CDR3 protein once. The sample data list roughly 6,600 distinct CDR3 sequences. Sequencing used naive CXCR3+ CD8+ T cells from blood. These receptors came from a human donor in good health. Some clones in this sample may be carry-over from other donors' samples. Each CDR3 is given with its conserved first and last residue. The size entry is marked missing in some rows and otherwise reads once, few, many or a size class.

abundance: .; v_gene: TRBV6-2/TRBV6-3; j_gene: TRBJ1-1; len: 12; CDR3aa: CASSSGVVEAFF
abundance: .; v_gene: TRBV29-1; j_gene: TRBJ2-1; len: 13; CDR3aa: CSVVAGPYSEQFF
abundance: .; v_gene: TRBV5-1; j_gene: TRBJ2-1; len: 15; CDR3aa: CASSSPTSGGSEQFF
abundance: medium-sized; v_gene: TRBV4-1; j_gene: TRBJ2-5; len: 15; CDR3aa: CASSPDRGLQETQYF
abundance: .; v_gene: TRBV11-2; j_gene: TRBJ2-1; len: 15; CDR3aa: CASSLAGGSYNEQFF
abundance: medium-sized; v_gene: TRBV4-3; j_gene: TRBJ1-1; len: 15; CDR3aa: CASSQDSNTNTEAFF
abundance: medium-sized; v_gene: TRBV15; j_gene: TRBJ1-1; len: 18; CDR3aa: CATSRDRVRGRTQAEAFF
abundance: .; v_gene: TRBV6-2/TRBV6-3; j_gene: TRBJ2-1; len: 14; CDR3aa: CASSHTGPASEQFF
abundance: medium-sized; v_gene: TRBV27; j_gene: TRBJ1-1; len: 14; CDR3aa: CASSWQGANTEAFF
abundance: .; v_gene: TRBV6-2/TRBV6-3; j_gene: TRBJ2-1; len: 15; CDR3aa: CASSSLAGGGNEQFF
abundance: medium-sized; v_gene: TRBV9; j_gene: TRBJ2-7; len: 14; CDR3aa: CASSGNLGADEQYF
abundance: .; v_gene: TRBV2; j_gene: TRBJ2-7; len: 16; CDR3aa: CASSRGGQEGPYEQYF
abundance: medium-sized; v_gene: TRBV7-8; j_gene: TRBJ2-7; len: 12; CDR3aa: CASSLGGAEQYF
abundance: medium-sized; v_gene: TRBV10-2; j_gene: TRBJ2-1; len: 15; CDR3aa: CASRPLAGIYNEQFF
abundance: .; v_gene: TRBV20-1; j_gene: TRBJ2-2; len: 13; CDR3aa: CSVTGTNTGELFF
abundance: .; v_gene: TRBV5-1; j_gene: TRBJ2-2; len: 15; CDR3aa: CASSQGGRDPGELFF
abundance: medium-sized; v_gene: TRBV20-1; j_gene: TRBJ2-1; len: 13; CDR3aa: CSAHISGSIEQFF
abundance: medium-sized; v_gene: TRBV25-1; j_gene: TRBJ1-5; len: 15; CDR3aa: CASSVSGQGNQPQHF
abundance: medium-sized; v_gene: TRBV20-1; j_gene: TRBJ2-1; len: 11; CDR3aa: CSAKGASEQFF
abundance: .; v_gene: TRBV3-1; j_gene: TRBJ2-6; len: 15; CDR3aa: CASSPTGPGAYVLTF
abundance: medium-sized; v_gene: TRBV3-1; j_gene: TRBJ2-7; len: 14; CDR3aa: CASSPGDASYEQYF
abundance: .; v_gene: TRBV5-6; j_gene: TRBJ2-1; len: 14; CDR3aa: CASSLRLGHNEQFF
abundance: .; v_gene: TRBV25-1; j_gene: TRBJ1-2; len: 12; CDR3aa: CASSGTGDGYTF
abundance: .; v_gene: TRBV5-1; j_gene: TRBJ2-1; len: 16; CDR3aa: CASSAPRDPTYNEQFF
abundance: .; v_gene: TRBV5-6; j_gene: TRBJ1-1; len: 14; CDR3aa: CASSFSSMNTEAFF
abundance: .; v_gene: TRBV7-9; j_gene: TRBJ1-6; len: 13; CDR3aa: CASSPGDTSPLHF
abundance: medium-sized; v_gene: TRBV29-1; j_gene: TRBJ2-3; len: 11; CDR3aa: CSVRLADTQYF
abundance: medium-sized; v_gene: TRBV9; j_gene: TRBJ2-1; len: 15; CDR3aa: CASSVELAGANEQFF
abundance: medium-sized; v_gene: TRBV20-1; j_gene: TRBJ2-1; len: 19; CDR3aa: CSARVMRPSGRVGNNEQFF
abundance: medium-sized; v_gene: TRBV20-1; j_gene: TRBJ1-1; len: 15; CDR3aa: CSAPPGQGWNAEAFF
abundance: medium-sized; v_gene: TRBV5-1; j_gene: TRBJ1-2; len: 17; CDR3aa: CASSFDPWAQLNYGYTF
abundance: .; v_gene: TRBV29-1; j_gene: TRBJ2-1; len: 16; CDR3aa: CSVEDEAGGVYNEQFF
abundance: .; v_gene: TRBV12-3/TRBV12-4; j_gene: TRBJ2-3; len: 15; CDR3aa: CASSLRAGGTDTQYF
abundance: .; v_gene: TRBV7-9; j_gene: TRBJ1-1; len: 12; CDR3aa: CASSLTAGEAFF